These T cell receptor beta chains were read from a single sample in a study of vaccination and CD4 T cells after COVID-19. These receptors' antigens are unknown. One entry per CDR3 protein, called by TCRdb with MiXCR from the PCR reads. The repertoire holds approximately 15,000 distinct CDR3 sequences, with about 57% as singletons. Sequencing was performed on CD4+ T cells from blood, cultured in vitro. The receptors stem from a human donor who had recovered from COVID-19. CDR3s include the opening cysteine and the closing phenylalanine or tryptophan. The D gene is left open where the match is weak. Expanded clones get a size class; other rows say once, few or many, or leave the size out.

v_gene	j_gene	abundance	d_gene	CDR3nt	CDR3aa
TRBV19	TRBJ1-5	few	-	TGTGCCAGTAGTACGCGCGGGCAGGGAGCGAGTCAGCCCCAGCATTTT	CASSTRGQGASQPQHF
TRBV5-4	TRBJ2-7	-	-	TGTGCCAGCAGCCTGAAACAGGGACTCTGGGACGAGCAGTACTTC	CASSLKQGLWDEQYF
TRBV6-4	TRBJ2-3	-	TRBD2	TGTGCCAGCAGTGATTCGGCTAGCGGGGGGGCAGATACGCAGTATTTT	CASSDSASGGADTQYF
TRBV7-8	TRBJ2-7	-	-	TGTGCCAGCAGCTCCGCCGGGGCCCGGGAGTTGCGCGAGCAGTACTTC	CASSSAGARELREQYF
TRBV20-1	TRBJ1-3	-	-	TGCAGTGCTACCTCTGGAAACACCATATATTTT	CSATSGNTIYF
TRBV2	TRBJ1-2	-	TRBD1	TGTGCCAGCATGGGGCAGGGGGCGACGAATGGCTACACCTTC	CASMGQGATNGYTF
TRBV6-5	TRBJ1-5	few	TRBD1	TGTGCCAGCAGTTACCCGACAGGGTACGGCAATCAGCCCCAGCATTTT	CASSYPTGYGNQPQHF
TRBV12-5	TRBJ2-5	-	TRBD2	TGTGCTAGTGGTCCCCTGACGGGGGGAAGGGAGACCCAGTACTTC	CASGPLTGGRETQYF
TRBV19	TRBJ2-3	-	-	TGTGCCAGTAGTATGGGTGCGGAAGATACGCAGTATTTT	CASSMGAEDTQYF
TRBV12-3/TRBV12-4	TRBJ2-5	-	-	TGTGCCAGCAGTTTAAGGCGGCAGCAAGAGACCCAGTACTTC	CASSLRRQQETQYF
TRBV7-9	TRBJ1-1	few	TRBD1	TGTGCCAGCAGCTTCGGACAGGATTTGACCGCCTTTAAGGCTTTCTTT	CASSFGQDLTAFKAFF
TRBV18	TRBJ1-6	-	-	TGTGCCAGCTCACGGAGCTCCTATAATTCACCCCTCCACTTT	CASSRSSYNSPLHF
TRBV7-2	TRBJ2-1	-	-	TGTGCCAGCAGCTTAAGAGGCCAACAGCCGCAGTTCTTC	CASSLRGQQPQFF
TRBV6-1	TRBJ2-3	-	-	TGTGCCAGCAGTGAACAGAGGGGTGATACGCAGTATTTT	CASSEQRGDTQYF
TRBV7-9	TRBJ2-5	few	-	TGTGCCAGCAGCGCGGGGGCCGGGGGGCGCTCAGAGACCCAGTACTTC	CASSAGAGGRSETQYF
TRBV6-1	TRBJ2-7	few	-	TGTGCCAGCAATCTAGTGCAGGGGTCCTACGAGCAGTACTTC	CASNLVQGSYEQYF
TRBV6-4	TRBJ1-2	few	-	TGTGCCAGCAGTACTTCACCAGCAGGGAACTATGGCTACACCTTC	CASSTSPAGNYGYTF
TRBV19	TRBJ2-3	-	-	TGTGCCAGTAGTCTCTTCCAGCGAGCGGCTAGCACAGATACGCAGTATTTT	CASSLFQRAASTDTQYF
TRBV6-1	TRBJ1-1	-	-	TGTGCCAGCAGTGAGAAGTACAACACTGAAGCTTTCTTT	CASSEKYNTEAFF
TRBV24-1	TRBJ2-5	-	-	TGTGCCACCGGAACAAGGGATGAGACCCAGTACTTC	CATGTRDETQYF
TRBV10-2	TRBJ1-2	-	-	TGCGCCAGCAGTGGAGGAGGACTTACGAATGGCTACACCTTC	CASSGGGLTNGYTF
TRBV15	TRBJ1-5	medium-sized	-	TGTGCCACCAGCCCCAGACAGACTGGTCAGCCCCAGCATTTT	CATSPRQTGQPQHF
TRBV7-9	TRBJ1-1	-	-	TGTGCCAGCAGACGTCCTGGGGGGATCACTGAAGCTTTCTTT	CASRRPGGITEAFF
TRBV7-9	TRBJ1-5	-	-	TGTGCCAGCAGCTTAAGGGGGGGCGGCGATCAGCCCCAGCATTTT	CASSLRGGGDQPQHF
TRBV6-2/TRBV6-3	TRBJ1-2	few	-	TGTGCCAGCAGTTCCAACTCGCGGGCCCCGGGCTATGGCTACACCTTC	CASSSNSRAPGYGYTF
TRBV5-1	TRBJ1-6	-	-	TGCGCCAGCAGCCGAGACTCCTATAATTCACCCCTCCACTTT	CASSRDSYNSPLHF
TRBV4-2	TRBJ2-1	-	-	TGTGCCAGCAGCCAAGGCCCGTTGGGGAATGAGCAGTTCTTC	CASSQGPLGNEQFF
TRBV5-1	TRBJ1-3	-	-	TGCGCCAGCAGCTTGGACGTCTCTGGAAACACCATATATTTT	CASSLDVSGNTIYF
TRBV12-3/TRBV12-4	TRBJ1-2	-	-	TGTGCCAGCAAAGGACAGAACTATGGCTACACCTTC	CASKGQNYGYTF
TRBV2	TRBJ2-5	few	TRBD1	TGTGCCAGCAGTACTCGGGACAGGGGACAAGAGACCCAGTACTTC	CASSTRDRGQETQYF
TRBV27	TRBJ1-5	few	-	TGTGCCAGCAGTTTTTCAGGTGGGCCCCAGCATTTT	CASSFSGGPQHF
TRBV24-1	TRBJ2-3	few	-	TGTGCCACCAGCCCGGGGAGCGGCACAGATACGCAGTATTTT	CATSPGSGTDTQYF
TRBV5-4	TRBJ2-4	-	TRBD1	TGTGCCAGCAGCTTGAAGACAGGGGGCAAAAACATTCAGTACTTC	CASSLKTGGKNIQYF
TRBV6-1	TRBJ1-1	few	TRBD1	TGTGCCAGCAGTGAACGGGACAGGGAAGAAGCTTTCTTT	CASSERDREEAFF
TRBV6-2/TRBV6-3	TRBJ2-3	few	TRBD2	TGTGCCAGCAGTTACTCTTTGGGTAGCGGGATCACAGATACGCAGTATTTT	CASSYSLGSGITDTQYF
TRBV20-1	TRBJ1-1	few	-	TGCAGTGCTAGAGGGGGTCGGGGTTGGAACACTGAAGCTTTCTTT	CSARGGRGWNTEAFF
TRBV27	TRBJ1-1	few	-	TGTGCCAGCAGTTTACGCGGGGGCACAACTGAAGCTTTCTTT	CASSLRGGTTEAFF
TRBV6-1	TRBJ2-5	large	-	TGTGCCAGCAGTGCTCAAGGACGGGGGATATACCAAGAGACCCAGTACTTC	CASSAQGRGIYQETQYF